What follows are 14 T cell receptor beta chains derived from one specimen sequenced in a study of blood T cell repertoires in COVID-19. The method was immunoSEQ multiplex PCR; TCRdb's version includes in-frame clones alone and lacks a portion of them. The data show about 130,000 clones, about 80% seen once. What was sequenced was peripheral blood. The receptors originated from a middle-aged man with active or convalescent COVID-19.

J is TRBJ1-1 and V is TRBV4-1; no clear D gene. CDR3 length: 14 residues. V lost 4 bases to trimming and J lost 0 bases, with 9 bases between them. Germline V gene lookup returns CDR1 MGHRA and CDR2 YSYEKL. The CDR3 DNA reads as TGCGCCAGCAGCCCGACACCGCTGAACACTGAAGCTTTCTTT. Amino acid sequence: CASSPTPLNTEAFF.

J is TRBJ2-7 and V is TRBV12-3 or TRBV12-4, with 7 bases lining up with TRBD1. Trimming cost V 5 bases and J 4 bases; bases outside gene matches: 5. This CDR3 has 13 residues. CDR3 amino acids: CASSPGQAYEQYF. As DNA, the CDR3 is TGTGCCAGCAGTCCTGGACAGGCGTACGAGCAGTACTTC.

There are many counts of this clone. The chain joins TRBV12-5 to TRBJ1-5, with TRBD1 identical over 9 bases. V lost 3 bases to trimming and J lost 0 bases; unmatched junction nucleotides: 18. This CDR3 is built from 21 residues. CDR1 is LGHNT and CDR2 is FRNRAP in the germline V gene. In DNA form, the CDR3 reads TGTGCTAGTGGTTTTCGCGCCGGATTAGGACAGGGGACCCTTAGCAATCAGCCCCAGCATTTT. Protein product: CASGFRAGLGQGTLSNQPQHF.

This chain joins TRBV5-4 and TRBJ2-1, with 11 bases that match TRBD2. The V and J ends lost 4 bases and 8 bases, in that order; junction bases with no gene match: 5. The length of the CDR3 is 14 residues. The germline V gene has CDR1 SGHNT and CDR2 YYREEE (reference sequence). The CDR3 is CASSPLSGRDEQFF. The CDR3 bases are TGTGCCAGCAGCCCACTTAGCGGGAGGGATGAGCAGTTCTTC. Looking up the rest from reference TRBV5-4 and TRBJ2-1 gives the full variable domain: ETGVTQSPTHLIKTRGQQVTLRCSSQSGHNTVSWYQQALGQGPQFIFQYYREEENGRGNFPPRFSGLQFPNYSSELNVNALELDDSALYLCASSPLSGRDEQFFGPGTRLTVL.

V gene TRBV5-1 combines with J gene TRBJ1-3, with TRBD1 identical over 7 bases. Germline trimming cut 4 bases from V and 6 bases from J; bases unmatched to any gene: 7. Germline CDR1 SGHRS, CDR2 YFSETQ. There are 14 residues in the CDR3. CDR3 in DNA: TGCGCCAGCAGCCAGGGACAGAATGAAAACACCATATATTTT. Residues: CASSQGQNENTIYF.

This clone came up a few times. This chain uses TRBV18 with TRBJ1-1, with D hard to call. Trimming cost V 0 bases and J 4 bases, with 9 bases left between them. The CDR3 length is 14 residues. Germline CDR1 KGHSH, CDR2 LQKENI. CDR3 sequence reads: CASSPPGRVTEAFF. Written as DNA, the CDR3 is TGTGCCAGCTCACCACCAGGTCGGGTCACTGAAGCTTTCTTT.

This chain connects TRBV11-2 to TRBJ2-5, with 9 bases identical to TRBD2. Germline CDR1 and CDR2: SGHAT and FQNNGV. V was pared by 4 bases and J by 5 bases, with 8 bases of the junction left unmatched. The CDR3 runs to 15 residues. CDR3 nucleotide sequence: TGTGCCAGCAGCTCCTTAGCGGGAGTTGCGGAGACCCAGTACTTC. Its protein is CASSSLAGVAETQYF.

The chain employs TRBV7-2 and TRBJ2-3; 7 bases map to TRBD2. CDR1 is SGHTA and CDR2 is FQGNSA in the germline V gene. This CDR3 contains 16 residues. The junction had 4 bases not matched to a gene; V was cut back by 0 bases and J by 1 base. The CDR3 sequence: CASSLASGAGTDTQYF. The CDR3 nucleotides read TGTGCCAGCAGCTTAGCGAGCGGGGCAGGCACAGATACGCAGTATTTT.

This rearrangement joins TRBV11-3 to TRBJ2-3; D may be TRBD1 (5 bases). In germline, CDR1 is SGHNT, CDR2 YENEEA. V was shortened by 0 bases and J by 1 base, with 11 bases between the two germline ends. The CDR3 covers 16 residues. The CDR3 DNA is TGTGCCAGCAGCTTAGATGTACAGGCAGGCACAGATACGCAGTATTTT. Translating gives CASSLDVQAGTDTQYF. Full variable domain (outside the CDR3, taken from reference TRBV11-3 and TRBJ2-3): EAGVVQSPRYKIIEKKQPVAFWCNPISGHNTLYWYLQNLGQGPELLIRYENEEAVDDSQLPKDRFSAERLKGVDSTLKIQPAELGDSAVYLCASSLDVQAGTDTQYFGPGTRLTVL.

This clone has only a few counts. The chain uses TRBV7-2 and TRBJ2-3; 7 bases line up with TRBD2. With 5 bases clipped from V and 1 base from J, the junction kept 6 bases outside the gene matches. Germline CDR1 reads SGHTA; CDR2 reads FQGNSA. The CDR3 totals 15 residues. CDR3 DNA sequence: TGTGCCAGCAGCAGTCAGGCGGGGGGCACAGATACGCAGTATTTT. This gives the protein CASSSQAGGTDTQYF.

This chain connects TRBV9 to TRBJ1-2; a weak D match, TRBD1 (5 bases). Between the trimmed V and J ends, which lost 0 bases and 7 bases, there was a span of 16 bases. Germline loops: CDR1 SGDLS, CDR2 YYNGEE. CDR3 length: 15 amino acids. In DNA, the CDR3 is TGTGCCAGCAGCGTAGACCCGGGGGTAAGGGCTGGCTACACCTTC. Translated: CASSVDPGVRAGYTF. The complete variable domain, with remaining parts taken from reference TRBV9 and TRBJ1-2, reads DSGVTQTPKHLITATGQRVTLRCSPRSGDLSVYWYQQSLDQGLQFLIQYYNGEERAKGNILERFSAQQFPDLHSELNLSSLELGDSALYFCASSVDPGVRAGYTFGSGTRLTVV.

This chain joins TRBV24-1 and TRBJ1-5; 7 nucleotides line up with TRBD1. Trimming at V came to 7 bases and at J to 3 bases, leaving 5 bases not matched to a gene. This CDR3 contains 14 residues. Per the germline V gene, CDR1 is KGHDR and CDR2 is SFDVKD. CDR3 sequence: CATSPGQVNQPQHF. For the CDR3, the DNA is TGTGCCACCAGCCCCGGACAGGTCAATCAGCCCCAGCATTTT.

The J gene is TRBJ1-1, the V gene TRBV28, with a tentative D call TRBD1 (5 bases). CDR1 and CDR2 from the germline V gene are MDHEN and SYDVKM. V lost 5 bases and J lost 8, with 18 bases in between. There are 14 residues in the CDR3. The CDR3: CASSPLGRGGEAFF. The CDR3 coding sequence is TGTGCCAGCAGTCCTCTCGGGCGCGGGGGAGAAGCTTTCTTT.

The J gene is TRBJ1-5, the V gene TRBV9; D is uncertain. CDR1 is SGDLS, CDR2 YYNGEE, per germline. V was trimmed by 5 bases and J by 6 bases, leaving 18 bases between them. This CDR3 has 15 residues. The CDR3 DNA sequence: TGTGCCAGCAGGTTGGCCCGAGGAATTACTCAGCCCCAGCATTTT. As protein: CASRLARGITQPQHF.